This T cell receptor beta chain was captured by sequencing in a study of identical twins. Findings and limits, study-wide: Fewer insertions were carried by abundant cord blood beta clonotypes, but none was seen in memory repertoires.

In regard to this clonotype: Its cognate antigen is unknown.

TCRdb passed the 5' RACE reads through MiXCR, listing each CDR3 protein once. The sample has 400,000 to 550,000 distinct CDR3 sequences; about 20% are singletons. These data were also reused for a study on T cells expressing NK-cell markers. That paper adds: All TCR beta repertoires analysed originated from sorted CD3+CD56+NKG2C+, CD3+CD56+NKG2C- and CD3+CD56-NKG2C+ T cells. Topping the CD3+CD56-NKG2C+ fraction as well were these clonotypes, in several donors.

The sequenced material came from CD4+ T cells sorted from blood. The origin of this receptor is a young woman in good health.

The CDR3 DNA is TGTGCCAGCAGTAAAAGCGGGGGGTCGACTAACACCGGGGAGCTGTTTTTT. It codes for CASSKSGGSTNTGELFF. The J gene is TRBJ2-2, the V gene TRBV6-1; TRBD2 agrees at 9 bases. Germline-derived CDR1 and CDR2 are MNHNS and SASEGT. This CDR3 is 17 amino acids long. J gave up 2 bases and V 5 bases, and 9 bases lay outside the gene matches.